The present T cell receptor (beta chain) was sequenced within a study of T cell responses to AZD1222 COVID-19 vaccine. The study's findings and limits: Spike-wide vaccine-associated CD4 TCRs dominated at 160-218 and 743-854.

Concerning this clone: The antigen is unknown.

Only in-frame clones appear in the TCRdb table, and some are missing; sequencing was by immunoSEQ multiplex PCR. The sample has some 150,000 clones; roughly nine tenths are singletons. Germline assignment: CDR1 SNHLY and CDR2 FYNNEI. V lost 4 bases and J lost 1, with 20 bases in between. CDR3 length: 17 residues. The sample consisted of peripheral blood, taken on day 0 of AZD1222 vaccination. V usage is TRBV2 and J usage is TRBJ2-7; a weak D match, TRBD2 (6 bases). This TCR was recovered from an adult in good health. The CDR3, as DNA: TGTGCCAGCAGTGTCTGGGCAACGGGAGCTTCGTCCTACGAGCAGTACTTC. Translated: CASSVWATGASSYEQYF. The whole variable domain, remainder taken from reference TRBV2 and TRBJ2-7, is EPEVTQTPSHQVTQMGQEVILRCVPISNHLYFYWYRQILGQKVEFLVSFYNNEISEKSEIFDDQFSVERPDGSNFTLKIRSTKLEDSAMYFCASSVWATGASSYEQYFGPGTRLTVT.